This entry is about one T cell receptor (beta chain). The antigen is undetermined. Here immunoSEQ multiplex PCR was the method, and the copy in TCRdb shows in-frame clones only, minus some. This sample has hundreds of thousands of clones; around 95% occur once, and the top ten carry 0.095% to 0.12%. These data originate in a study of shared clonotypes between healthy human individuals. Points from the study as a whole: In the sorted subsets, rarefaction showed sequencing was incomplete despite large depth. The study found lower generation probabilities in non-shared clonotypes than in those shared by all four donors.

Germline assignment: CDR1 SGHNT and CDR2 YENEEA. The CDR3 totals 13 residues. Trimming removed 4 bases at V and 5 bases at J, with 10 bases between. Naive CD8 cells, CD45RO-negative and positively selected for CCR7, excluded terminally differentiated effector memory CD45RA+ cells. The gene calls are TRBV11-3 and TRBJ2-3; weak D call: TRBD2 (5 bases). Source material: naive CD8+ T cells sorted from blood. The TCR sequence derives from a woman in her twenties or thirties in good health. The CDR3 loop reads CASSSSGRDTQYF. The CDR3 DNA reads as TGTGCCAGCAGCTCCTCGGGGAGAGATACGCAGTATTTT.